These T cell receptor beta chains were read from a single sample in a study of blood T cell repertoires in COVID-19. TCRdb's copy holds only in-frame clones and misses some; the assay was immunoSEQ multiplex PCR. The data hold 150,000 to 250,000 clones, with approximately 84% observed a single time. What was sequenced was peripheral blood. These receptors were obtained from a human donor with acute or convalescent COVID-19. The donor label of this sample is uncertain. Both conserved end residues are part of each CDR3. A D gene is named only where the DNA matches it firmly. Clone size is stated in some rows and not others, as once, few, many or a class when expanded.

clone size	CDR3 length	D gene	V gene	J gene	CDR3 DNA	CDR3 protein
once	13	TRBD1	TRBV30	TRBJ2-1	TGTGCCTGGAGTGCACAGGGGGGAATCAGACAGTTCTTC	CAWSAQGGIRQFF
.	14	TRBD1	TRBV5-1	TRBJ1-2	TGCGCCAGCAGCCCCGGACAGGAGAACTATGGCTACACCTTC	CASSPGQENYGYTF
once	15	TRBD2	TRBV6-1	TRBJ2-1	TGTGCCAGCAGTGAGAGGACTAGCAGCTACAATGAGCAGTTCTTC	CASSERTSSYNEQFF
few	18	.	TRBV6-2/TRBV6-3	TRBJ1-2	TGTGCCAGCAGTCCCATCAAATACGGGACACCTTTAAACTATGGCTACACCTTC	CASSPIKYGTPLNYGYTF
once	15	TRBD1	TRBV4-1	TRBJ1-1	TGCGCCAGCAGCCAACCAAGACAGGGCAACACTGAAGCTTTCTTT	CASSQPRQGNTEAFF
.	15	TRBD2	TRBV9	TRBJ2-7	TGTGCCAGCAGCCAACTTCCGGGACTATCCTACGAGCAGTACTTC	CASSQLPGLSYEQYF
.	20	TRBD2	TRBV4-3	TRBJ2-1	TGCGCCAGCAGCCAACAAGCTACTAGCGGGAGAAGGCGGTACTACAATGAGCAGTTCTTC	CASSQQATSGRRRYYNEQFF
.	17	TRBD1	TRBV27	TRBJ1-4	TGTGCCAGCAGTCCCTTAACGACAGGGCTTTCTAATGAAAAACTGTTTTTT	CASSPLTTGLSNEKLFF
once	14	.	TRBV6-1	TRBJ1-1	TGTGCCAGCAGTGAAGGGGCAGGGTGGGGTGAAGCTTTCTTT	CASSEGAGWGEAFF
.	14	TRBD1	TRBV18	TRBJ1-2	TGTGCCAGCTCACCTTACGACAGGGGTTATGGCTACACCTTC	CASSPYDRGYGYTF
.	13	.	TRBV28	TRBJ1-1	TGTGCCAGCAGCTTCGGGGGGAGCACTGAAGCTTTCTTT	CASSFGGSTEAFF
.	13	.	TRBV28	TRBJ2-7	TGTGCCAGCAGTTTGGCAGGGTTCTACGAGCAGTACTTC	CASSLAGFYEQYF
once	15	TRBD1	TRBV24-1	TRBJ1-5	TGTGCCACCAGTGATCCCGGGACAGGGGACCAGCCCCAGCATTTT	CATSDPGTGDQPQHF
few	14	.	TRBV7-2	TRBJ1-2	TGTGCCAGCAGCTTAGCCCTCTCGACAGACGGCTACACCTTC	CASSLALSTDGYTF
.	15	.	TRBV5-1	TRBJ1-2	TGCGCCAGCAGCTTGGACAGTCGGGATCTGAGGGGCTACACCTTC	CASSLDSRDLRGYTF
.	12	.	TRBV7-2	TRBJ1-1	TGTGCCAGCAGCTTAGCGGGTCTAGAGGCTTTCTTT	CASSLAGLEAFF
.	15	.	TRBV18	TRBJ2-1	TGTGCCAGCTCACCTTCTAGCGCCCCCGGGGATGAGCAGTTCTTC	CASSPSSAPGDEQFF
few	15	TRBD2	TRBV6-2/TRBV6-3	TRBJ2-7	TGTGCCAGCAGTCCGTGGACTAGAAGGACCTACGAGCAGTACTTC	CASSPWTRRTYEQYF
.	14	TRBD2	TRBV10-3	TRBJ2-1	TGTGCCATCAGTGGGACTAGTAACTACAATGAGCAGTTCTTC	CAISGTSNYNEQFF
.	14	.	TRBV7-2	TRBJ1-4	TGTGCCAGCAGCCCTCGGGCAACTAATGAAAAACTGTTTTTT	CASSPRATNEKLFF